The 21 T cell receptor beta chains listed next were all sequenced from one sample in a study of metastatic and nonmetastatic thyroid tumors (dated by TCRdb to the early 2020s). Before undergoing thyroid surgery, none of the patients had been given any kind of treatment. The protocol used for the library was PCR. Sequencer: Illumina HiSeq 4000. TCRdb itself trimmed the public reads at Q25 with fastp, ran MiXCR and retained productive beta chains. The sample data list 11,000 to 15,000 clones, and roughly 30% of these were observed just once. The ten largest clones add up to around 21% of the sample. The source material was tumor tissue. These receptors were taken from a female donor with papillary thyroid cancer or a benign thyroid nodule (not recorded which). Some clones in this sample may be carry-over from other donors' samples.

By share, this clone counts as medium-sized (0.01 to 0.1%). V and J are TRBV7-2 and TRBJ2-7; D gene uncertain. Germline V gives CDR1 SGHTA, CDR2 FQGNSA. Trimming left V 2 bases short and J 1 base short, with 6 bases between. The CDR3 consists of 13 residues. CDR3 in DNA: TGTGCCAGCAGCTTAAGAGTTTCCTACGAGCAGTACTTC. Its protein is CASSLRVSYEQYF.

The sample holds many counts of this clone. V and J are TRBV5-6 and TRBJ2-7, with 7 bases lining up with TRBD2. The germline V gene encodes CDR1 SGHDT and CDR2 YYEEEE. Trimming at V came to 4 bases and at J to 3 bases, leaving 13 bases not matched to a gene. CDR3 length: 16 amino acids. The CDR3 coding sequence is TGTGCCAGCAGCCTTGGGGAGGGAGGGCTGAACTACGAGCAGTACTTC. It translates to CASSLGEGGLNYEQYF.

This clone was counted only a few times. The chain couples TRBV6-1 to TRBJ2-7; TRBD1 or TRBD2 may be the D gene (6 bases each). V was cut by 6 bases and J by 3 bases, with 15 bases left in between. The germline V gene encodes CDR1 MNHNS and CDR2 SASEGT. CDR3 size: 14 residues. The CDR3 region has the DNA TGTGCCAGCAGCGCGGGACACCGAGGCTACGAGCAGTACTTC. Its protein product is CASSAGHRGYEQYF.

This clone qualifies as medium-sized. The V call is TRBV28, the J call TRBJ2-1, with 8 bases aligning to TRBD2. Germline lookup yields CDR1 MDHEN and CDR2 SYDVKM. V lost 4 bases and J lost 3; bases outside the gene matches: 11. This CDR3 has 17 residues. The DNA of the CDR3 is TGTGCCAGCAGTTCTCGGGGGGGCCGGGGGATCTACAATGAGCAGTTCTTC. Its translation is CASSSRGGRGIYNEQFF.

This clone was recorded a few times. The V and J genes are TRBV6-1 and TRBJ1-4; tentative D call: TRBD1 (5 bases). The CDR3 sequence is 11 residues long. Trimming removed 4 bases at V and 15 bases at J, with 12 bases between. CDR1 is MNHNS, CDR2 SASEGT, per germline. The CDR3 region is CASSGDSLMFF. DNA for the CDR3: TGTGCCAGCAGTGGGGACTCATTAATGTTTTTT.

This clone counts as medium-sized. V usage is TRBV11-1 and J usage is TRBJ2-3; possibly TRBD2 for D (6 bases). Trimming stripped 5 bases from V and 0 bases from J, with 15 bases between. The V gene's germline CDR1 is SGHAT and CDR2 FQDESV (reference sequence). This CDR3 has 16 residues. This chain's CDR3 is CASSPRLAASTDTQYF. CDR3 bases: TGTGCCAGCAGCCCCCGGTTAGCGGCTAGCACAGATACGCAGTATTTT.

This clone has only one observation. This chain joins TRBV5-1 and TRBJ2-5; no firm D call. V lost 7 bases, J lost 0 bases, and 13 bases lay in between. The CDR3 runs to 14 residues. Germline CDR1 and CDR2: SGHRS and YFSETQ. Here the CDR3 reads CASGSPEYQETQYF. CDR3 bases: TGCGCCAGCGGATCCCCTGAGTACCAAGAGACCCAGTACTTC. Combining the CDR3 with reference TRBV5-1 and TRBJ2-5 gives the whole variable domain KAGVTQTPRYLIKTRGQQVTLSCSPISGHRSVSWYQQTPGQGLQFLFEYFSETQRNKGNFPGRFSGRQFSNSRSEMNVSTLELGDSALYLCASGSPEYQETQYFGPGTRLLVL.

The CDR3 is CASSLGSEQFF. The CDR3 coding sequence is TGTGCCAGTAGTCTCGGTAGTGAGCAGTTCTTC. The chain employs TRBV9 and TRBJ2-1; D remains ambiguous. The CDR3 is 11 residues long. Germline V CDR1 and CDR2: SGDLS, YYNGEE. The ends were cut back, 8 bases at V and 9 bases at J, with 12 bases in the middle.

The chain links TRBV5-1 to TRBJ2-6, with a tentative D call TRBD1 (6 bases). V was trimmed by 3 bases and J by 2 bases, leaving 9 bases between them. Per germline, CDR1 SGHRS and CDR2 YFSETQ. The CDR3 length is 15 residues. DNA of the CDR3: TGCGCCAGCAGCTCACAGGGCACTGGGGCCAACGTCCTGACTTTC. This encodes CASSSQGTGANVLTF.

CDR3 amino acids: CASSQSNYEQYF. The CDR3 DNA reads TGTGCCAGCAGCCAATCCAACTACGAGCAGTACTTC. The chain is built from TRBV3-1 and TRBJ2-7; D is unclear. V was clipped by 2 bases and J by 3 bases, with 5 bases between them. Germline V CDR1 and CDR2: LGHDT, YNNKEL (reference sequence). This CDR3 spans 12 amino acids.

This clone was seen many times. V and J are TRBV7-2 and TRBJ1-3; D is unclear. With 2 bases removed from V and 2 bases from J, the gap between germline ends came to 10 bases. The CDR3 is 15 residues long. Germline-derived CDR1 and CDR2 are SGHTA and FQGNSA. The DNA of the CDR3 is TGTGCCAGCAGCTTAAATCCGCCCACTGGAAACACCATATATTTT. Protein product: CASSLNPPTGNTIYF.

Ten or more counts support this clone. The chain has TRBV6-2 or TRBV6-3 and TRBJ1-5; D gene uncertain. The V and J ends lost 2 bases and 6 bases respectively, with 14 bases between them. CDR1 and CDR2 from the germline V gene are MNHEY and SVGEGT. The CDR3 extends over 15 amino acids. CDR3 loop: CASSYTAPGGQPQHF. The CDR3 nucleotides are TGTGCCAGCAGTTACACGGCGCCGGGAGGTCAGCCCCAGCATTTT.

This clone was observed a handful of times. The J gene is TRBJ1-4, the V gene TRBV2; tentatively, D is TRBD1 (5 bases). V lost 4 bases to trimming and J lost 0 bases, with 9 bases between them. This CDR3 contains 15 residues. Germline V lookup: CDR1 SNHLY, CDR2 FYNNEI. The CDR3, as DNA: TGTGCCAGCAGTGGCGGACACGCAACTAATGAAAAACTGTTTTTT. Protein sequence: CASSGGHATNEKLFF.

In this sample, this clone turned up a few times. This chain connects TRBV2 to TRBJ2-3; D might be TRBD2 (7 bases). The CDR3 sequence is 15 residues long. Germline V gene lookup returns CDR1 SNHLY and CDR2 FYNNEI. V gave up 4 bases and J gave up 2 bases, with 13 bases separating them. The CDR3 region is CASSGRGAYTDTQYF. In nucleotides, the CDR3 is TGTGCCAGCAGTGGTCGGGGGGCCTACACAGATACGCAGTATTTT.

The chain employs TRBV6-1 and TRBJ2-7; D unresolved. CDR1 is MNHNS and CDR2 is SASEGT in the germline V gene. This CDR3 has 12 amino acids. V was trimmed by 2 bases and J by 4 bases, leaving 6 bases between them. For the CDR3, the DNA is TGTGCCAGCAGTGAATCGAAGTACGAGCAGTACTTC. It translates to CASSESKYEQYF.

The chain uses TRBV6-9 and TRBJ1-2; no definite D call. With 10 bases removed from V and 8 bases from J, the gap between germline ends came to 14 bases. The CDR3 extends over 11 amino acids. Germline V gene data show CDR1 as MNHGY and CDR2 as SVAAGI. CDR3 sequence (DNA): TGTGCCAACCAGAGGATCGAGGGCTACACCTTC. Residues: CANQRIEGYTF.

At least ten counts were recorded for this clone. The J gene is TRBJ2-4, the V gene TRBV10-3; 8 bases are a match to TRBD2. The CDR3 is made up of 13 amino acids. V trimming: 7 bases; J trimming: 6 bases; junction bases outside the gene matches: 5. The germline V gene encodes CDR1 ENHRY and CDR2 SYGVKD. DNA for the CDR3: TGTGCCATCAAGGGACTAGAGTCAAACATTCAGTACTTC. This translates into CAIKGLESNIQYF.

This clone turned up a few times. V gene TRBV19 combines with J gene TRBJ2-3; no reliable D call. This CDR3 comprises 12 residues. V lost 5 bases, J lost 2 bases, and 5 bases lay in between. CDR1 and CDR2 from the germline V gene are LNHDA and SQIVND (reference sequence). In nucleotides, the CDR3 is TGTGCCAGTAGTCTTAACACAGATACGCAGTATTTT. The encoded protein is CASSLNTDTQYF. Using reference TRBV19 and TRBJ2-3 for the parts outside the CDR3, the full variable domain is DGGITQSPKYLFRKEGQNVTLSCEQNLNHDAMYWYRQDPGQGLRLIYYSQIVNDFQKGDIAEGYSVSREKKESFPLTVTSAQKNPTAFYLCASSLNTDTQYFGPGTRLTVL.

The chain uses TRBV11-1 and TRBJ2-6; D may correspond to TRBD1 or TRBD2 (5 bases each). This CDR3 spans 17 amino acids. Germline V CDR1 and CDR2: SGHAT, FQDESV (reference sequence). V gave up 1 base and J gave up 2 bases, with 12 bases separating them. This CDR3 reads CASSLGFGTAGANVLTF. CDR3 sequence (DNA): TGTGCCAGCAGCTTAGGGTTCGGGACGGCTGGGGCCAACGTCCTGACTTTC.

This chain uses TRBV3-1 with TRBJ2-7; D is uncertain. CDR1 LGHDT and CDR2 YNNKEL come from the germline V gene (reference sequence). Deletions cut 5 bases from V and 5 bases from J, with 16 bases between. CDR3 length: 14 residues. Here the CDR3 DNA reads TGTGCCAGCAGCGACGAATTTGACCTCAACGAGCAGTACTTC. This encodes CASSDEFDLNEQYF.

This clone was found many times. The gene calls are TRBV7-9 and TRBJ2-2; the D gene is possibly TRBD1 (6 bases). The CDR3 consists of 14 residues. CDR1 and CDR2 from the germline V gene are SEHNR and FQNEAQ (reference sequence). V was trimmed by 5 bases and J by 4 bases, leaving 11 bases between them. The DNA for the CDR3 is TGTGCCAGCAGCCTTACAGGGAGCACCGGGGAGCTGTTTTTT. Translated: CASSLTGSTGELFF.